The present T cell receptor beta chain was sequenced within a study of T-cell reconstitution after alpha-beta-depleted transplantation in children. CDR1 is SGHAT, CDR2 FQDESV, per germline (reference sequence). The CDR3 loop spans 18 amino acids. The V and J ends lost 7 bases and 0 bases respectively, with 22 bases between them. A library of TCRbeta sequences, prepared with unique molecular identifiers, was generated. TCRdb re-called the PCR reads through MiXCR, storing one row per CDR3 protein. The sample has over 80,000 distinct CDR3 sequences, 20% to 30% seen once; the top ten hold about 22%. Sequenced here: PBMCs, sampled before TCRalphabeta/CD19-depleted stem cell transplant. The chain uses TRBV11-1 and TRBJ2-1; D could derive from TRBD1 or TRBD2 (5 bases each). This clonotype was obtained from a boy under 10 years old with acute lymphoblastic leukemia, due to receive a stem cell transplant. The CDR3 region has the DNA TGTGCCAGCAACCGTCGGACCGGGACGAAGAGCTCCTACAATGAGCAGTTCTTC. As protein: CASNRRTGTKSSYNEQFF.